The clone carrying this T cell receptor beta chain was picked up a small number of times. No antigen is known for it. CDR1 and CDR2 from the germline V gene are LNHDA and SQIVND (reference sequence). Trimming took 7 bases from V and 0 from J, leaving 13 bases between them. CDR3 length equals 16 residues. The sample is drawn from a study of cytomegalovirus exposure and HLA in healthy donors. Produced via immunoSEQ multiplex PCR; TCRdb's table is partial and in-frame only. The sample carries approximately 200,000 clones, 75% to 90% recorded once. Study-level points and caveats: Despite most TCR sequences being rare, some public TCRs occurred in many donors. Overall, approximately 180 TCR beta chains were annotated as cytomegalovirus-associated.

The sequencing input was PBMCs. The TCR was taken from a man between 18 and 29 years old in good health and CMV-seropositive. V is TRBV19 and J is TRBJ2-6; perhaps TRBD1 as D (7 bases). CDR3 sequence reads: CASNQGGPSGANVLTF. As DNA, the CDR3 is TGTGCCAGTAATCAGGGGGGCCCCTCTGGGGCCAACGTCCTGACTTTC.